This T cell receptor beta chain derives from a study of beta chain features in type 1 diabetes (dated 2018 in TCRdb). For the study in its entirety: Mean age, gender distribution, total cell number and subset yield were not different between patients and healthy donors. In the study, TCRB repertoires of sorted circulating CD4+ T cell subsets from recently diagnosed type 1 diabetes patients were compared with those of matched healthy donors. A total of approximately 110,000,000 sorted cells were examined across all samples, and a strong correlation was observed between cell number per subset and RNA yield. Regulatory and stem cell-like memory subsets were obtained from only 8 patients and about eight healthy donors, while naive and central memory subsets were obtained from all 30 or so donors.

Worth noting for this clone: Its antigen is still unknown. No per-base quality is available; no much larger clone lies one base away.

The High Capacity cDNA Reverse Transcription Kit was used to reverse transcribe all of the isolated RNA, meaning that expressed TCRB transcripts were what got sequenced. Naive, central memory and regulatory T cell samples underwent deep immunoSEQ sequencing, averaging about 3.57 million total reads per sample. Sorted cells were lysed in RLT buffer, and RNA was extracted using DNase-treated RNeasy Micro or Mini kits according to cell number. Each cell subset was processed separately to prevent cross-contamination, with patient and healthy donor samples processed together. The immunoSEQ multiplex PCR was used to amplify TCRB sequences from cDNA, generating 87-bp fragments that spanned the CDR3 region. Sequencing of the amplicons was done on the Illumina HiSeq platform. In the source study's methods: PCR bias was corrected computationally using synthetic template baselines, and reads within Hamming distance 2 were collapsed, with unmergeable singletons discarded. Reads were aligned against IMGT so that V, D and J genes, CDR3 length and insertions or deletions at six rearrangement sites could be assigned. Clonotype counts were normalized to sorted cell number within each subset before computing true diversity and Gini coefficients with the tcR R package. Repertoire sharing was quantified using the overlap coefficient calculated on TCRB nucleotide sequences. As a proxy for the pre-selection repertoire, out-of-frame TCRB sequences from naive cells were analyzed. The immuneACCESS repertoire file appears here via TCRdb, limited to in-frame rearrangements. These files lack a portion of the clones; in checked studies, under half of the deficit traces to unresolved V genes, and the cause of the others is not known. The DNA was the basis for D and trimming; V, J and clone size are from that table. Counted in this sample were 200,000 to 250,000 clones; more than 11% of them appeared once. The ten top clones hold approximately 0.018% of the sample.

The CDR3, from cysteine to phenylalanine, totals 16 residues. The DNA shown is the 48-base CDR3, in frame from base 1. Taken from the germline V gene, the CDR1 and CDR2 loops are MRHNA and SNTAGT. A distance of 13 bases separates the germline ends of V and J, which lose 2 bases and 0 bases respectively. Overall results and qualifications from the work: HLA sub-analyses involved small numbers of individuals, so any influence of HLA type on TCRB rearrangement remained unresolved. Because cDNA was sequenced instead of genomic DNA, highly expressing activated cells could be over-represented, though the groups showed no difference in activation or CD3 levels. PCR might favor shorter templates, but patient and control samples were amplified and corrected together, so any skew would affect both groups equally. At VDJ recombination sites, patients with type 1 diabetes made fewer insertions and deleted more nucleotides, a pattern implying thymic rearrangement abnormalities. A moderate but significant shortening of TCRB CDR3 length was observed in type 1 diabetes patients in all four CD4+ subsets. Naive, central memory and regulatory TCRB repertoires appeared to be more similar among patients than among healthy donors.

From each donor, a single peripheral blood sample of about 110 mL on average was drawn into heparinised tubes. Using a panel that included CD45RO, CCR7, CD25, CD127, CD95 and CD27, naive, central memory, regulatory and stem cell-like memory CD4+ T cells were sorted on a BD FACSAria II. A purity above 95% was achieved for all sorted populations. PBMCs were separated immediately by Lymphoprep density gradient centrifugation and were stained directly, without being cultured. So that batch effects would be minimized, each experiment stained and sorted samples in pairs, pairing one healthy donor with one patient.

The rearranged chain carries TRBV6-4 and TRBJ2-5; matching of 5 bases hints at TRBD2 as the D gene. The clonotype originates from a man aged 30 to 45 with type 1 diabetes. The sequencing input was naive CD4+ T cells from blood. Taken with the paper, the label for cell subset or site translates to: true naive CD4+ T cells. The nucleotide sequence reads TGTGCCAGCAGTGACGGGAGTAGTCCGTACCAAGAGACCCAGTACTTC. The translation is CASSDGSSPYQETQYF.